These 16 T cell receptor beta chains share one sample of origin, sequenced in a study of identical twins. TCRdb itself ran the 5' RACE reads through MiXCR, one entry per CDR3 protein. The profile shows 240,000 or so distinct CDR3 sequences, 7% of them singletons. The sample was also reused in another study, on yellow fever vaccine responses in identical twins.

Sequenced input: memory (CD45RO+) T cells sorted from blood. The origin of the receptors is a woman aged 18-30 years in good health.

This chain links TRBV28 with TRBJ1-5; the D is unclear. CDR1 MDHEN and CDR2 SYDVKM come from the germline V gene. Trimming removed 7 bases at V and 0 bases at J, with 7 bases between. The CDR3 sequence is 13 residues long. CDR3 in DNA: TGTGCCAGCACCGTACATAGCAATCAGCCCCAGCATTTT. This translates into CASTVHSNQPQHF.

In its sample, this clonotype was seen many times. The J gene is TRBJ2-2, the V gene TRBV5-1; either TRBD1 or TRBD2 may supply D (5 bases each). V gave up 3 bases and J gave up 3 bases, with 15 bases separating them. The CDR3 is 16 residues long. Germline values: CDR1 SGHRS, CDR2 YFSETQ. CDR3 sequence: CASSWGVGAHTGELFF. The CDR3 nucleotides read TGCGCCAGCAGCTGGGGCGTCGGGGCCCACACCGGGGAGCTGTTTTTT.

CDR3 DNA sequence: TGCAGTGCCGCCCCCCTAGCGGGAGGGCTCGGCAATGAGCAGTTCTTC. Its translation is CSAAPLAGGLGNEQFF. The gene calls are TRBV20-1 and TRBJ2-1; 12 bases line up with TRBD2. Germline V CDR1 and CDR2: DFQATT, SNEGSKA (reference sequence). The CDR3 runs 16 residues. With 6 bases clipped from V and 6 bases from J, the junction kept 12 bases outside the gene matches.

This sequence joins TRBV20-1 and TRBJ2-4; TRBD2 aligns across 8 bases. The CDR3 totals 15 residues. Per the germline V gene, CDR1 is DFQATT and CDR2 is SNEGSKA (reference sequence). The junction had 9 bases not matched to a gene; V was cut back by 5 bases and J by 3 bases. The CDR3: CSALRLASGKNIQYF. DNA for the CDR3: TGCAGTGCTCTCCGACTAGCGAGTGGCAAAAACATTCAGTACTTC.

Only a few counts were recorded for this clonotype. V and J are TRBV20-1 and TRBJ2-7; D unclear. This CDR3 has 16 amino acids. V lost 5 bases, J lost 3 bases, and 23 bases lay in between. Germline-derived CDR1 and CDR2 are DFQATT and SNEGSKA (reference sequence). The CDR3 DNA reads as TGCAGTGCTCTTAACCTAGGGCCCAGTAGGGACTACGAGCAGTACGTC. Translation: CSALNLGPSRDYEQYV.

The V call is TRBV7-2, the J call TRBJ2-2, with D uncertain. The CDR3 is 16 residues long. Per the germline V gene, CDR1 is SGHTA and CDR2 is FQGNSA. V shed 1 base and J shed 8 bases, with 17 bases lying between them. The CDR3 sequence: CASSLGLGQGAGELFF. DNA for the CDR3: TGTGCCAGCAGCTTAGGACTGGGCCAAGGAGCGGGGGAGCTGTTTTTT.

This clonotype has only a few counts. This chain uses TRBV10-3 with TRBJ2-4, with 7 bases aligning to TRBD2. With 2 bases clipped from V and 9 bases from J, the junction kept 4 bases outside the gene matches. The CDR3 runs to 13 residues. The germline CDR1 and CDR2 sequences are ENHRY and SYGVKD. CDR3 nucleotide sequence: TGTGCCATCAGTGAGCGGGGGGAGGGCATTCAGTACTTC. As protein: CAISERGEGIQYF.

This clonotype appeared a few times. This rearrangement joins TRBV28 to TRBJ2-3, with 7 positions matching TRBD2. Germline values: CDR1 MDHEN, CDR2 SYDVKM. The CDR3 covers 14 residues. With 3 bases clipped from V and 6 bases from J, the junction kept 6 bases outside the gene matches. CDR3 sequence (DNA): TGTGCCAGCAGTTTGGCGGGAGTATCGGATACGCAGTATTTT. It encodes CASSLAGVSDTQYF.

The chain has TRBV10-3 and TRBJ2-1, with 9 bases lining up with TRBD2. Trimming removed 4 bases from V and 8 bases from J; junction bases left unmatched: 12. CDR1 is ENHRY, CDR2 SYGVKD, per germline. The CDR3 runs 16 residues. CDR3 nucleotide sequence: TGTGCCATCAGTGCAGGTCTAGCGGGAAATAACTATGAGCAGTTCTTC. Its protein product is CAISAGLAGNNYEQFF.

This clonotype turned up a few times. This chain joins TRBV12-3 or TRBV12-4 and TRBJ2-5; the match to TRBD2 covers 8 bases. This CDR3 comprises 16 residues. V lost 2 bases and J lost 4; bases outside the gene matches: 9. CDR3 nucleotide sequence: TGTGCCAGCAGTTTATCGTCTAGCGGGCGCGTAGAGACCCAGTACTTC. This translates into CASSLSSSGRVETQYF.

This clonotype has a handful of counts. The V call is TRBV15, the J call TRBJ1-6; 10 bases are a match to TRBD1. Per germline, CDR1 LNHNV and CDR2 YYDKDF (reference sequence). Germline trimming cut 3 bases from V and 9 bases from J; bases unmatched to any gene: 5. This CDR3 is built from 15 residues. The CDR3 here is CATSREGQGTSPLHF. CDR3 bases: TGTGCCACCAGCAGGGAGGGACAGGGGACTTCACCCCTCCACTTT.

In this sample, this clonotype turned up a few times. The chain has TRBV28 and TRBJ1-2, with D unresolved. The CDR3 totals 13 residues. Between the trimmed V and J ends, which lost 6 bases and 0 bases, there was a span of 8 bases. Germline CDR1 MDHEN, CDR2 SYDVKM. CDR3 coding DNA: TGTGCCAGCAGCCAGAGGGCTAACTATGGCTACACCTTC. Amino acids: CASSQRANYGYTF.

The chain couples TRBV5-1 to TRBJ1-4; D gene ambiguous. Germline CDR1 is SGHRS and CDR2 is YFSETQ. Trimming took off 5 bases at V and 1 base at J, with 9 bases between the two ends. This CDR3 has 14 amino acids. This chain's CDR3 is CASSLRGTNEKLFF. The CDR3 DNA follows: TGCGCCAGCAGTCTCCGAGGAACTAATGAAAAACTGTTTTTT.

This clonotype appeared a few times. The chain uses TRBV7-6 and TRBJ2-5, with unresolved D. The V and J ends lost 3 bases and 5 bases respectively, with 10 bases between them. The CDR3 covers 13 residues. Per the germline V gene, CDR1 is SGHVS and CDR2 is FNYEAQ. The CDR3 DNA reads TGTGCCAGCAGCTTTAGTCCGACGGAGACCCAGTACTTC. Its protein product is CASSFSPTETQYF.

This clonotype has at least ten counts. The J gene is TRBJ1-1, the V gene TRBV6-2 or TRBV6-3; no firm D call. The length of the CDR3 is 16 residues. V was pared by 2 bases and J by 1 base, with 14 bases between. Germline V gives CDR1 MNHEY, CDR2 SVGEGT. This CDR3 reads CASSYGTSMENTEAFF. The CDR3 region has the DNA TGTGCCAGCAGTTACGGTACCTCCATGGAGAACACTGAAGCTTTCTTT.

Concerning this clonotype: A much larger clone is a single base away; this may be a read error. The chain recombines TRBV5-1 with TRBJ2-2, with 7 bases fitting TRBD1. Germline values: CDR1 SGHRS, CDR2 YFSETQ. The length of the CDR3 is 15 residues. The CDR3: CASSFDRVNTWELFF. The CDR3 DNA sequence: TGCGCCAGCAGCTTTGACAGGGTGAACACCTGGGAGCTGTTTTTT.